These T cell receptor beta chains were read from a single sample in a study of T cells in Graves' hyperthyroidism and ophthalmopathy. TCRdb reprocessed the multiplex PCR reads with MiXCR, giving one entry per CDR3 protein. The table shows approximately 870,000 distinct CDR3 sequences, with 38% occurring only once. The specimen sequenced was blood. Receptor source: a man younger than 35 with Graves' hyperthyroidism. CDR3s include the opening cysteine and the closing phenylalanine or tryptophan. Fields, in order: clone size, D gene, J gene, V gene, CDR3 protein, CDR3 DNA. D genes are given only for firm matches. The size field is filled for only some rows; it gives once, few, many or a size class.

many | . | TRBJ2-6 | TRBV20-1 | CSARVGGKANVLTF | TGCAGTGCTAGAGTAGGAGGGAAAGCCAACGTCCTGACTTTC
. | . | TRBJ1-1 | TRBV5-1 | CASSQEVPGTSTEAFF | TGCGCCAGCAGCCAAGAAGTCCCAGGAACGAGCACTGAAGCTTTCTTT
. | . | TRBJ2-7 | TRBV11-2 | CASSPDTPYEQYF | TGTGCCAGCAGCCCGGACACTCCCTACGAGCAGTACTTC
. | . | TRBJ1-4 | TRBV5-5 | CASSFDGSGEKLFF | TGTGCCAGCAGCTTTGATGGCTCGGGTGAAAAACTGTTTTTT
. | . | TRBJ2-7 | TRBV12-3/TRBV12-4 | CASRRSYEQYF | TGTGCCAGCAGAAGGTCCTACGAGCAGTACTTC
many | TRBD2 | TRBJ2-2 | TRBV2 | CASKNGLANTGELFF | TGTGCCAGCAAAAACGGACTAGCGAACACCGGGGAGCTGTTTTTT
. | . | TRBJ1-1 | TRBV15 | CATSRDAWNTEAFF | TGTGCCACCAGCAGAGATGCCTGGAACACTGAAGCTTTCTTT
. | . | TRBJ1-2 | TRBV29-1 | CSLYDTYGYTF | TGCAGCCTTTACGATACCTATGGCTACACCTTC
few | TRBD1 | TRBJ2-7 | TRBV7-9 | CASSRYVETGDRYEQYF | TGTGCCAGCAGCCGCTATGTAGAGACAGGGGATCGCTACGAGCAGTACTTC
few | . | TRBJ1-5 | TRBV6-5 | CASSTGSDGQPQHF | TGTGCCAGCAGCACCGGGTCAGACGGTCAGCCCCAGCATTTT
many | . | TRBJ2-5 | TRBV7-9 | CASSHDGTRETQYF | TGTGCCAGCAGCCACGACGGCACCAGAGAGACCCAGTACTTC
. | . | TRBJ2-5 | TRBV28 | CASSLIQGLAETQYF | TGTGCCAGCAGCCTAATACAGGGTCTGGCGGAGACCCAGTACTTC
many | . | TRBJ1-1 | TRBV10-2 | CASRGPGNTEAFF | TGCGCCAGCAGGGGACCGGGGAACACTGAAGCTTTCTTT
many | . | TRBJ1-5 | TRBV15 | CATSGVVGPQHF | TGTGCCACCAGTGGGGTTGTAGGGCCCCAGCATTTT
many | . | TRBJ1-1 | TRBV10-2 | CASSAGATEAFF | TGCGCCAGCTCGGCAGGGGCCACTGAAGCTTTCTTT
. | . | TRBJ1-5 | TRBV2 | CASSQEGRGSSQPQHF | TGTGCCAGCAGCCAAGAGGGTCGGGGATCGAGCCAGCCCCAGCATTTT
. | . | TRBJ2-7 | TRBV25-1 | CASSAKADSPYEQYF | TGTGCCAGCAGTGCTAAAGCTGACAGCCCCTACGAGCAGTACTTC
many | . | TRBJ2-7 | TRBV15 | CATSRTPGSYYEQYF | TGTGCCACCAGCAGGACTCCGGGCTCCTACTACGAGCAGTACTTC
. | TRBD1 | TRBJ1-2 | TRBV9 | CASSQPGTGNGYTF | TGTGCCAGCAGCCAACCTGGGACAGGAAACGGCTACACCTTC
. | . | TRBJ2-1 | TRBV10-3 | CAISESDEQFF | TGTGCCATCAGTGAGTCTGATGAGCAGTTCTTC
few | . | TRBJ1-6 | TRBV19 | CATGTLVNSPLHF | TGTGCCACTGGGACCCTCGTGAATTCACCCCTCCACTTT
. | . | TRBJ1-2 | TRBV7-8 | CASSLVETGYSYTF | TGTGCCAGCAGCTTAGTCGAGACAGGATACAGCTACACCTTC
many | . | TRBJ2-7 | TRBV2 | CASSLGQHIYEQYF | TGTGCCAGCAGTCTTGGACAGCACATCTACGAGCAGTACTTC
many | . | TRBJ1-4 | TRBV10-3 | CAISEGALNEKLFF | TGTGCCATCAGTGAAGGGGCTCTTAATGAAAAACTGTTTTTT
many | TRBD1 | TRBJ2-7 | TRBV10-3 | CAISEGTGTYEQYF | TGTGCCATCAGTGAGGGGACAGGGACCTACGAGCAGTACTTC
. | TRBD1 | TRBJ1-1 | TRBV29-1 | CSFWKGQMNTEAFF | TGCAGCTTCTGGAAGGGACAGATGAACACTGAAGCTTTCTTT
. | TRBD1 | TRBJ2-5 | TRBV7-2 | CASSRTGDQEAQYF | TGTGCCAGCAGCAGGACAGGAGACCAAGAGGCCCAGTACTTC
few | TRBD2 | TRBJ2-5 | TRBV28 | CASSLGLARDQETQYF | TGTGCCAGCAGTCTTGGACTAGCGAGAGACCAAGAGACCCAGTACTTC
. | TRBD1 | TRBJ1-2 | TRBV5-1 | CASTLGQRFGYTF | TGCGCCAGCACGCTGGGACAGAGATTTGGCTACACCTTC
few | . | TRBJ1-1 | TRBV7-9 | CASSFGGPGAFF | TGTGCCAGCAGCTTTGGGGGGCCGGGAGCTTTCTTT
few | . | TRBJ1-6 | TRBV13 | CASTKTGRDSTLHF | TGTGCCAGCACTAAGACGGGCCGTGATTCCACCCTCCACTTT
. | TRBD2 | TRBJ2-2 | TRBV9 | CASSVVGSGRLNTGELFF | TGTGCCAGCAGCGTAGTAGGTAGCGGGAGGTTGAACACCGGGGAGCTGTTTTTT
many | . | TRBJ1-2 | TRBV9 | CASSGSNYGYTF | TGTGCCAGCAGTGGCAGCAACTATGGCTACACCTTC
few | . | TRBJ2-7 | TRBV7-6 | CASSLMPGTATYEQYF | TGTGCCAGCAGCTTAATGCCCGGGACGGCTACCTACGAGCAGTACTTC
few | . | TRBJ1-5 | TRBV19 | CASSTSRQYSNQPQHF | TGTGCCAGTAGTACCTCCCGGCAGTATAGCAATCAGCCCCAGCATTTT
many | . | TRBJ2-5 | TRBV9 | CASSVGGLETQYF | TGTGCCAGCAGCGTCGGAGGATTGGAGACCCAGTACTTC
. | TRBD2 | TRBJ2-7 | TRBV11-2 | CASSPGLADLYEQYF | TGTGCCAGCAGCCCAGGACTAGCGGACCTCTACGAGCAGTACTTC
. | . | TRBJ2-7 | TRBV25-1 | CATPAWDQGRGPYEQYF | TGTGCCACCCCCGCTTGGGACCAGGGGAGGGGACCCTACGAGCAGTACTTC
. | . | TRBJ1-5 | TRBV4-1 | CASGQEWGISNQPQHF | TGCGCCAGCGGCCAAGAATGGGGAATTAGCAATCAGCCCCAGCATTTT
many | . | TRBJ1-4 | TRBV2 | CASNELQKNEKLFF | TGTGCCAGCAACGAGCTACAGAAGAATGAAAAACTGTTTTTT
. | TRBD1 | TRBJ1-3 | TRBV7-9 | CASSRGGQGGNTIYF | TGTGCCAGCAGCCGAGGGGGACAGGGTGGAAACACCATATATTTT
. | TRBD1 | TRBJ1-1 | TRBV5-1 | CASSLSMTGEGVAEAFF | TGCGCCAGCAGCTTGTCTATGACAGGGGAGGGAGTGGCTGAAGCTTTCTTT
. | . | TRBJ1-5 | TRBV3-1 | CASSQNTYSNQPQHF | TGTGCCAGCAGCCAAAACACGTATAGCAATCAGCCCCAGCATTTT
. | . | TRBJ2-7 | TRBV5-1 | CASICTYWTEDSYEQYF | TGCGCCAGCATATGTACCTATTGGACGGAAGACTCCTACGAGCAGTACTTC
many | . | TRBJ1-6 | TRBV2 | CASSAEFEGSPLHF | TGTGCCAGCAGTGCCGAGTTCGAGGGTTCACCCCTCCACTTT